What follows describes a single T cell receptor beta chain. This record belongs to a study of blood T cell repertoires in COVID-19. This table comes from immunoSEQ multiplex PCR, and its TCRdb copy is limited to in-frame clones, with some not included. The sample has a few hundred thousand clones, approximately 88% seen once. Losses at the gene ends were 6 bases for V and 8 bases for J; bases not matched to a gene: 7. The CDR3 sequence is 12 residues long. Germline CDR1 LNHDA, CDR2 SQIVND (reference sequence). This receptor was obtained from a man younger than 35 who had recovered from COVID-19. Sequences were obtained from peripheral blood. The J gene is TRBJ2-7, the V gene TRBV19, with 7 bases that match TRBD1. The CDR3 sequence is CASRDRSGQQYF. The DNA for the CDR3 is TGTGCCAGTAGGGACAGGTCGGGTCAGCAGTACTTC. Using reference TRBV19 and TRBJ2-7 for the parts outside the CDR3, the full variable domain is DGGITQSPKYLFRKEGQNVTLSCEQNLNHDAMYWYRQDPGQGLRLIYYSQIVNDFQKGDIAEGYSVSREKKESFPLTVTSAQKNPTAFYLCASRDRSGQQYFGPGTRLTVT.